A single sample is the source of the 20 T cell receptor beta chains below, sequenced in a study of technical replicates of blood from several donors (dated by TCRdb to 2016 to 2017). The library came from the immunoSEQ multiplex PCR assay. The immuneACCESS repertoire file appears here via TCRdb, limited to in-frame rearrangements. These files lack a portion of the clones; in checked studies, under half of the deficit traces to unresolved V genes, and the cause of the others is not known. The sample has under 110,000 clones on record, nearly 96% of them singletons. The ten largest clones add up to roughly 0.19% of the sample. The sequencing input was T cells isolated from PBMCs. The origin of the receptors is a human donor in good health.

The chain couples TRBV14 to TRBJ2-7, with 9 bases that match TRBD1. This CDR3 has 16 residues. CDR1 and CDR2 (germline): SGHDN, FVKESK. V trimming: 2 bases; J trimming: 2 bases; junction bases outside the gene matches: 7. The CDR3 here is CASSQTRTGVTYEQYF. The CDR3 DNA follows: TGTGCCAGCAGCCAAACCCGGACAGGGGTTACCTACGAGCAGTACTTC.

This clone occurred once. V usage is TRBV9 and J usage is TRBJ2-5, with unresolved D. Germline CDR1 and CDR2: SGDLS and YYNGEE. Trimming pared 1 base from V and 2 bases from J, leaving 12 bases between. The CDR3 is 15 residues long. This CDR3 is CASSVFATAQETQYF. The CDR3 DNA reads TGTGCCAGCAGCGTATTTGCAACAGCTCAAGAGACCCAGTACTTC.

The chain carries TRBV4-1 and TRBJ1-4, with D possibly matching TRBD1 (5 bases). The CDR3 sequence is 17 residues long. Germline loops: CDR1 MGHRA, CDR2 YSYEKL. Trimming took 4 bases from V and 7 from J, leaving 22 bases between them. The CDR3 sequence: CASSRETVPFPGEKLFF. CDR3 sequence (DNA): TGCGCCAGCAGCCGAGAGACAGTGCCGTTCCCGGGTGAAAAACTGTTTTTT.

This rearrangement joins TRBV5-1 to TRBJ2-7; 10 bases fit TRBD1. The V gene's germline CDR1 is SGHRS and CDR2 YFSETQ. Trimming cost V 4 bases and J 3 bases; bases outside gene matches: 7. CDR3 size: 15 residues. In DNA, the CDR3 is TGCGCCAGCAGCCCCCGGGACAGGGGTGTCTACGAGCAGTACTTC. Its protein is CASSPRDRGVYEQYF.

A note on this clone: The limits of the CDR3 on the DNA are not certain, so only TCRdb's listed CDR3 is given. The chain is built from TRBV28 and TRBJ2-3; whether TRBD2, the table's D call, matches the DNA was not checked. CDR1 and CDR2 from the germline V gene are MDHEN and SYDVKM. The CDR3 sequence runs 16 residues, both termini included. The CDR3 is CASSSSAGTSTDTQYF.

The V gene is TRBV29-1, the J gene TRBJ2-3, with D perhaps TRBD1 (5 bases). This CDR3 has 12 amino acids. Trimming took 7 bases from V and 6 from J, leaving 14 bases between them. Germline V gene sequence: CDR1 SQVTM, CDR2 ANQGSEA. DNA of the CDR3: TGCAGCGCCAAGGGCAGGGTCGATACGCAGTATTTT. Amino acid sequence: CSAKGRVDTQYF.

The V gene is TRBV13, the J gene TRBJ2-3; maybe TRBD1 (6 bases). This CDR3 is 14 amino acids long. The germline V gene encodes CDR1 PRHDT and CDR2 FYEKMQ (reference sequence). The V end lost 5 bases, the J end lost 1 base, and 10 bases lay between the germline ends. CDR3 DNA: TGTGCCAGCAGCGTGCGACAGGGCACAGATACGCAGTATTTT. It specifies CASSVRQGTDTQYF.

CDR3: CASSDFRRQGYHQPQHF. In DNA, the CDR3 is TGTGCCAGCAGTGATTTTCGTCGACAGGGCTATCATCAGCCCCAGCATTTT. The rearrangement joins TRBV6-1 to TRBJ1-5, with 7 bases aligning to TRBD1. This CDR3 region has 17 residues. The V and J ends lost 3 bases and 5 bases, in that order; junction bases with no gene match: 13. The germline V gene encodes CDR1 MNHNS and CDR2 SASEGT.

The J gene is TRBJ2-7, the V gene TRBV16; the match to TRBD2 covers 9 bases. Germline V gene lookup returns CDR1 KGHSY and CDR2 FQNENV. V was pared by 4 bases and J by 2 bases, with 3 bases of the junction left unmatched. The CDR3 sequence is 14 residues long. CDR3 sequence (DNA): TGTGCCAGCAGCCTCGGACTAGCGACCTACGAGCAGTACTTC. The encoded protein is CASSLGLATYEQYF.

Details on this clone: An end of the junction differs from the germline gene, which may be a read error. The gene calls are TRBV5-4 and TRBJ2-7, with TRBD1 matching over 8 bases. This CDR3 contains 15 residues. Germline V gene data show CDR1 as SGHNT and CDR2 as YYREEE (reference sequence). The CDR3 sequence is CASSSYGTGSSEQYF. The CDR3 DNA follows: TGTGCCAGCAGCTCCTACGGGACAGGTTCCTCCGAGCAGTACTTC.

The rearrangement joins TRBV30 to TRBJ1-2; 7 bases match TRBD1. V lost 2 bases to trimming and J lost 4 bases; unmatched junction nucleotides: 16. The CDR3 consists of 17 residues. Germline CDR1 GTSNPN, CDR2 SVGIG (reference sequence). CDR3 coding DNA: TGTGCCTGGAGTCTATGGACAGGACGCTCTAGGTCCTATGGCTACACCTTC. This codes for CAWSLWTGRSRSYGYTF. Combining the CDR3 with reference TRBV30 and TRBJ1-2 gives the whole variable domain SQTIHQWPATLVQPVGSPLSLECTVEGTSNPNLYWYRQAAGRGLQLLFYSVGIGQISSEVPQNLSASRPQDRQFILSSKKLLLSDSGFYLCAWSLWTGRSRSYGYTFGSGTRLTVV.

The rearrangement uses TRBV2 and TRBJ2-3; 11 bases line up with TRBD2. CDR1 SNHLY and CDR2 FYNNEI come from the germline V gene. J gave up 8 bases and V 3 bases, and 16 bases lay outside the gene matches. The CDR3 runs to 18 residues. CDR3: CASSDAITSGGAEGTQYF. The CDR3 DNA sequence: TGTGCCAGCAGTGACGCCATCACTAGCGGGGGAGCAGAGGGTACGCAGTATTTT.

The chain is built from TRBV2 and TRBJ2-5; 7 nucleotides agree with TRBD2. The V gene's germline CDR1 is SNHLY and CDR2 FYNNEI. This CDR3 has 12 residues. V dropped 4 bases and J dropped 9; count of bases not matched to a gene: 5. The CDR3 loop is CASSGSAGAQYF. CDR3 nucleotides: TGTGCCAGCAGTGGGTCCGCGGGGGCCCAGTACTTC.

The count of this clone is one. The chain employs TRBV4-1 and TRBJ2-1; D is possibly TRBD2 (5 bases). V was pared by 1 base and J by 9 bases, with 13 bases between. Germline CDR1 reads MGHRA; CDR2 reads YSYEKL. The CDR3 consists of 14 residues. The CDR3 bases are TGCGCCAGCAGCCAAGCGCTAGCACCTCCTGAGCAGTTCTTC. As protein: CASSQALAPPEQFF.

The V and J genes are TRBV5-1 and TRBJ2-7; 7 bases align to TRBD1. The CDR3 runs to 15 residues. V dropped 3 bases and J dropped 6; count of bases not matched to a gene: 12. Germline V gives CDR1 SGHRS, CDR2 YFSETQ. The CDR3 here is CASSSGTARGGEQYF. The CDR3 coding sequence is TGCGCCAGCAGCTCCGGGACAGCGCGTGGAGGCGAGCAGTACTTC.

The chain combines TRBV28 with TRBJ1-2; 7 bases agree with TRBD1. This CDR3 has 12 residues. Germline CDR1 MDHEN, CDR2 SYDVKM. With 6 bases clipped from V and 2 bases from J, the junction kept 0 bases outside the gene matches. CDR3 nucleotides: TGTGCCAGCAGACAGGGGAACTATGGCTACACCTTC. It specifies CASRQGNYGYTF.

V gene TRBV18 combines with J gene TRBJ1-6, with 7 bases matching TRBD1. From germline, CDR1 is KGHSH and CDR2 LQKENI. The junction had 10 bases not matched to a gene; V was cut back by 5 bases and J by 6 bases. CDR3 length: 16 amino acids. The CDR3 nucleotides read TGTGCCAGCTCAGGTTTGAGACAGGGCATTAATTCACCCCTCCACTTT. Translation: CASSGLRQGINSPLHF.

This chain uses TRBV2 with TRBJ2-7; 7 bases are a match to TRBD1. This CDR3 comprises 14 residues. Trimming removed 6 bases from V and 4 bases from J; junction bases left unmatched: 9. Germline values: CDR1 SNHLY, CDR2 FYNNEI. CDR3 sequence (DNA): TGTGCCAGCAGCGAGGGGGCGTCTGGTTACGAGCAGTACTTC. It codes for CASSEGASGYEQYF.

The chain carries TRBV29-1 and TRBJ2-7, with 9 bases that match TRBD1. Germline-derived CDR1 and CDR2 are SQVTM and ANQGSEA. Losses at the gene ends were 3 bases for V and 5 bases for J; bases not matched to a gene: 14. The CDR3 contains 16 residues. This CDR3 is CSVEGLQGAGFDEQYF. CDR3 DNA sequence: TGCAGCGTTGAGGGCTTACAGGGGGCAGGATTTGACGAGCAGTACTTC.

The rearrangement uses TRBV6-1 and TRBJ1-5; the D gene is possibly TRBD1 (6 bases). Germline-derived CDR1 and CDR2 are MNHNS and SASEGT. V lost 2 bases and J 0 bases, leaving 14 bases between the germline ends. CDR3 length: 17 residues. This chain's CDR3 is CASSENPGTSSNQPQHF. DNA of the CDR3: TGTGCCAGCAGTGAAAACCCCGGGACATCTAGCAATCAGCCCCAGCATTTT.